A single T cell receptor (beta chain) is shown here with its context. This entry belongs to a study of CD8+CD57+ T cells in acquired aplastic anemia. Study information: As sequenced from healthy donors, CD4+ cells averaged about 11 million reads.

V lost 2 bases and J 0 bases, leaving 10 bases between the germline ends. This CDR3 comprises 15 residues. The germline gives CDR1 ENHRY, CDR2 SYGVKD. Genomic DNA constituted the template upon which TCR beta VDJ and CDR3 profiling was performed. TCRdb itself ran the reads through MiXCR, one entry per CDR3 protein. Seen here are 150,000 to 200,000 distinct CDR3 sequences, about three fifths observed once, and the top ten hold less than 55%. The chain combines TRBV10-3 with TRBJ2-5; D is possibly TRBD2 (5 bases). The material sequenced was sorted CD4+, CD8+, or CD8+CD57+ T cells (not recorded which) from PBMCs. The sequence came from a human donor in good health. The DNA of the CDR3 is TGTGCCATCAGTGAGGGGCTAGCCCACCAAGAGACCCAGTACTTC. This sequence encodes CAISEGLAHQETQYF.